Described below is a single T cell receptor (beta chain) sequence and its context. The antigen is unknown. These data originate in a study of identical twins. Study-level points and caveats: Insertions ran lower in abundant cord blood beta clonotypes, though not in memory repertoires. There was more out-of-frame TCR alpha sharing in monozygotic twins than models estimated.

Through template switching, a universal primer site was introduced, and the cDNA contained unique molecular identifiers. TCRdb processed the 5' RACE reads anew with MiXCR; each CDR3 protein has one entry. This sample has under 400,000 distinct CDR3 sequences, with approximately 8.7% found just once. Trimming stripped 6 bases from V and 1 base from J, with 24 bases between. The germline gives CDR1 LGHDT, CDR2 YNNKEL (reference sequence). The CDR3 loop spans 19 amino acids. The receptor's source is a woman aged 50 to 60 in good health. Sequencing was carried out using naive T cells sorted from blood. This sequence joins TRBV3-1 and TRBJ2-2, with D tentatively TRBD2 (6 bases). CDR3 nucleotides: TGTGCCAGCAGACGCTCCCGGGGTCTTAGGCGGGGGAACACCGGGGAGCTGTTTTTT. Translating it yields CASRRSRGLRRGNTGELFF. The whole variable domain, remainder taken from reference TRBV3-1 and TRBJ2-2, is DTAVSQTPKYLVTQMGNDKSIKCEQNLGHDTMYWYKQDSKKFLKIMFSYNNKELIINETVPNRFSPKSPDKAHLNLHINSLELGDSAVYFCASRRSRGLRRGNTGELFFGEGSRLTVL.